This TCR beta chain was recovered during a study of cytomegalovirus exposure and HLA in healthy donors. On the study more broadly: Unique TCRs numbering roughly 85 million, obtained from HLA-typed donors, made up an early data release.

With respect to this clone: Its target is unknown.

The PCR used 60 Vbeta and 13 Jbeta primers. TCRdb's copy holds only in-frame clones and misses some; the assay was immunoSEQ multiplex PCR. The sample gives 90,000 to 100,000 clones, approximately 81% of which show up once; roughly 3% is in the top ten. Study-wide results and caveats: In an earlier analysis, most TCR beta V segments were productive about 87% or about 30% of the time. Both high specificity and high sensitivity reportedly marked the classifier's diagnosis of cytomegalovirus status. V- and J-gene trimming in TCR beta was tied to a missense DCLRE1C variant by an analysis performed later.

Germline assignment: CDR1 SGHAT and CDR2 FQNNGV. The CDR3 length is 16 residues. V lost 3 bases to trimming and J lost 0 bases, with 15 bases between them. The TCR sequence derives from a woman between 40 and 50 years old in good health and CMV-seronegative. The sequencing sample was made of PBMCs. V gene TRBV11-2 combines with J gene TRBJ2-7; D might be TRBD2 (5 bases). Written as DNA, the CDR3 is TGTGCCAGCAGCTTGGGCCTACTAGGCCACTCCTACGAGCAGTACTTC. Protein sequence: CASSLGLLGHSYEQYF.